This entry describes one T cell receptor beta chain. Its specificity is unknown. The CDR3 extends over 14 amino acids. The germline V gene encodes CDR1 LGHNA and CDR2 YNFKEQ. The germline V and J ends were trimmed by 4 bases and 2 bases, with 10 bases remaining between them. This entry is derived from a study of OX40 agonist ivuxolimab in advanced cancers. Notes on the study in general: Still undetermined is the antigen specificity of the expanded peripheral T cells.

The table came from immunoSEQ multiplex PCR; TCRdb's copy has only in-frame clones and leaves some out. This sample has roughly 50,000 clones, with roughly 90% found just once. Sequenced here: CD4+ or CD8+ T cells sorted from blood, sampled in a trial of the OX40 agonist ivuxolimab. The sequence was collected from an adult with an advanced solid tumor such as melanoma, head and neck, liver or kidney cancer. The J gene is TRBJ2-3, the V gene TRBV4-2; D gene unclear. This CDR3 reads CASSLTLLTDTQYF. CDR3 DNA sequence: TGTGCCAGCAGCCTGACTCTCCTCACAGATACGCAGTATTTT.